The 27 T cell receptor beta chains presented below share a single source sample, sequenced in a study of PD-L1 blockade in urothelial cancer. Noted time point: pretreatment peripheral blood. The assay was immunoSEQ multiplex PCR, and TCRdb's table has in-frame clones only and misses some. The sample consists of 30,000 to 40,000 clones, just over 90% of them appearing once. Sequencing was performed on PBMCs, taken around atezolizumab (anti-PD-L1) treatment. The receptors were gathered from a woman in her sixties or seventies with urothelial cancer.

The rearrangement links TRBV4-2 to TRBJ2-5; D is perhaps TRBD2 (6 bases). V shed 5 bases and J shed 5 bases, with 21 bases lying between them. Germline values: CDR1 LGHNA, CDR2 YNFKEQ. This CDR3 has 16 amino acids. CDR3 amino acids: CASSLAGRGRGETQYF. CDR3 nucleotide sequence: TGTGCCAGCAGCTTGGCCGGGCGGGGCCGGGGGGAGACCCAGTACTTC.

This chain joins TRBV19 and TRBJ2-6; tentatively, D is TRBD1 (6 bases). Germline CDR1 is LNHDA and CDR2 is SQIVND (reference sequence). The CDR3 has 17 amino acids. Trimming cost V 2 bases and J 0 bases, with 11 bases left between them. The CDR3 loop reads CASSITDRDSGANVLTF. The CDR3 DNA follows: TGTGCCAGTAGTATAACGGACAGAGACTCTGGGGCCAACGTCCTGACTTTC.

J is TRBJ1-1 and V is TRBV7-2, with 7 bases lining up with TRBD1. The ends lost 1 base at V and 4 bases at J; junction bases unmatched: 12. Germline V gene lookup returns CDR1 SGHTA and CDR2 FQGNSA. The CDR3 spans 17 residues. CDR3 region: CASSLGRFRGRGTEAFF. Written as DNA, the CDR3 is TGTGCCAGCAGCTTAGGGCGTTTTAGGGGGCGCGGCACTGAAGCTTTCTTT.

The genes are TRBV7-3 and TRBJ2-1; D is unclear. Trimming removed 5 bases at V and 5 bases at J, with 7 bases between. This CDR3 has 12 residues. The germline V gene has CDR1 SGHTA and CDR2 FQGTGA. The CDR3 reads CASSDNNNEQFF. DNA for the CDR3: TGTGCCAGCAGCGATAACAACAATGAGCAGTTCTTC.

This clone was counted a few times. The V gene is TRBV7-8, the J gene TRBJ2-1, with a weak D call TRBD2 (5 bases). V was shortened by 5 bases and J by 6 bases, with 11 bases between the two germline ends. The CDR3 has 13 amino acids. Germline CDR1 SGHVS, CDR2 FQNEAQ. The CDR3 protein is CASSPDSFNEQFF. Here the CDR3 DNA reads TGTGCCAGCAGCCCGGACTCGTTCAATGAGCAGTTCTTC.

The gene calls are TRBV4-2 and TRBJ2-3; D may be TRBD2 (6 bases). Between the trimmed V and J ends, which lost 1 base and 4 bases, there was a span of 18 bases. Germline V gene lookup returns CDR1 LGHNA and CDR2 YNFKEQ. The CDR3 is 17 residues long. The DNA for the CDR3 is TGTGCCAGCAGCCAAGTTATTTCGGGCGGGATCTCAGATACGCAGTATTTT. The encoded protein is CASSQVISGGISDTQYF.

This chain connects TRBV19 to TRBJ2-4; D may be TRBD2 (5 bases). The CDR3 loop spans 14 amino acids. The V and J ends lost 5 bases and 1 base respectively, with 9 bases between them. Germline V gene data show CDR1 as LNHDA and CDR2 as SQIVND (reference sequence). Here the CDR3 reads CASSPGLAKNIQYF. The CDR3 bases are TGTGCCAGTAGTCCAGGACTCGCCAAAAACATTCAGTACTTC.

The chain couples TRBV5-6 to TRBJ2-5, with 10 positions matching TRBD1. This CDR3 contains 14 residues. V lost 4 bases and J lost 3; bases outside the gene matches: 3. CDR1 is SGHDT and CDR2 is YYEEEE in the germline V gene. CDR3 coding DNA: TGTGCCAGCAGCCGCGGGACAGGGGAAGAGACCCAGTACTTC. Protein sequence: CASSRGTGEETQYF. Full variable domain (missing parts from reference TRBV5-6 and TRBJ2-5): DAGVTQSPTHLIKTRGQQVTLRCSPKSGHDTVSWYQQALGQGPQFIFQYYEEEERQRGNFPDRFSGHQFPNYSSELNVNALLLGDSALYLCASSRGTGEETQYFGPGTRLLVL.

The V call is TRBV4-1, the J call TRBJ2-7; TRBD2 matches 7 bases. The CDR3 loop spans 14 amino acids. Germline lookup yields CDR1 MGHRA and CDR2 YSYEKL. Trimming took 4 bases from V and 1 from J; bases not matched to a gene: 4. The CDR3 is CASSPGTTSYEQYF. As DNA, the CDR3 is TGCGCCAGCAGCCCTGGGACTACTTCCTACGAGCAGTACTTC.

The chain has TRBV19 and TRBJ2-2; D is ambiguous. The germline V gene encodes CDR1 LNHDA and CDR2 SQIVND (reference sequence). This CDR3 comprises 15 residues. V lost 3 bases, J lost 4 bases, and 12 bases lay in between. The CDR3 DNA follows: TGTGCCAGTAGTATTAAGCGCTACCTCACCGGGGAGCTGTTTTTT. It yields the protein CASSIKRYLTGELFF.

The CDR3: CASSRGRGLTQHF. CDR3 sequence (DNA): TGTGCCAGCAGTCGGGGGAGGGGCCTGACCCAGCATTTT. The rearrangement joins TRBV2 to TRBJ1-5; TRBD1 is a possible D gene (5 bases). CDR1 is SNHLY and CDR2 is FYNNEI in the germline V gene. CDR3 length equals 13 residues. The V and J ends lost 5 bases and 11 bases respectively, with 16 bases between them.

This sequence joins TRBV4-2 and TRBJ2-3, with 7 positions matching TRBD2. The length of the CDR3 is 15 residues. Germline V gives CDR1 LGHNA, CDR2 YNFKEQ. The trim removed 3 bases at V and 2 bases at J, leaving 5 bases unmatched. In DNA form, the CDR3 reads TGTGCCAGCAGCCATCGGGGGGAGAACACAGATACGCAGTATTTT. Protein sequence: CASSHRGENTDTQYF.

J is TRBJ1-2 and V is TRBV7-8; no clear D gene. The V end lost 5 bases, the J end lost 2 bases, and 12 bases lay between the germline ends. CDR3 size: 14 residues. Germline V gene sequence: CDR1 SGHVS, CDR2 FQNEAQ. The CDR3 protein is CASSPEEGNYGYTF. DNA of the CDR3: TGTGCCAGCAGCCCTGAGGAGGGAAACTATGGCTACACCTTC.

The chain joins TRBV4-3 to TRBJ1-4, with 9 bases identical to TRBD1. The CDR3 totals 19 residues. The germline CDR1 and CDR2 sequences are LGHNA and YSLEER. With 2 bases clipped from V and 4 bases from J, the junction kept 14 bases outside the gene matches. CDR3 coding DNA: TGCGCCAGCAGCCAAACGATGCGGGACAGGGATGGTTATAATGAAAAACTGTTTTTT. It is translated as CASSQTMRDRDGYNEKLFF.

The chain links TRBV6-6 to TRBJ1-5; no reliable D call. Germline loops: CDR1 MNHNY, CDR2 SVGAGI (reference sequence). V lost 2 bases and J lost 3, with 11 bases in between. CDR3 length: 15 amino acids. CDR3 protein: CASSYAGIDNQPQHF. CDR3 nucleotides: TGTGCCAGCAGTTACGCCGGGATCGACAATCAGCCCCAGCATTTT.

The CDR3 coding sequence is TGCGCCAGCAGTCAATCCGGGGAGAGGAACATTCAGTACTTC. Encoded protein: CASSQSGERNIQYF. This chain links TRBV23-1 with TRBJ2-4, with D perhaps TRBD2 (5 bases). TRBV23-1 is assigned to the ORF class and has an uncertain function. The CDR3 runs 14 residues. The V end lost 0 bases, the J end lost 7 bases, and 10 bases lay between the germline ends.

The CDR3 coding sequence is TGTGCCAGCAGCGAGGGACTATTCTACGAGCAGTACTTC. Translation gives CASSEGLFYEQYF. The chain uses TRBV9 and TRBJ2-7, with 7 nucleotides matching TRBD2. Trimming took 3 bases from V and 3 from J; bases not matched to a gene: 3. This CDR3 comprises 13 residues. The germline V gene has CDR1 SGDLS and CDR2 YYNGEE. The entire variable domain, with the rest obtained from reference TRBV9 and TRBJ2-7, is as follows: DSGVTQTPKHLITATGQRVTLRCSPRSGDLSVYWYQQSLDQGLQFLIQYYNGEERAKGNILERFSAQQFPDLHSELNLSSLELGDSALYFCASSEGLFYEQYFGPGTRLTVT.

The J gene is TRBJ2-3, the V gene TRBV5-4; tentatively, D is TRBD2 (6 bases). With 0 bases removed from V and 5 bases from J, the gap between germline ends came to 13 bases. The CDR3 is 15 residues long. Germline V lookup: CDR1 SGHNT, CDR2 YYREEE (reference sequence). This chain's CDR3 is CASSLVIGSGDTQYF. CDR3 bases: TGTGCCAGCAGCTTGGTCATCGGGAGTGGAGATACGCAGTATTTT.

The chain links TRBV7-9 to TRBJ2-7; perhaps TRBD2 as D (6 bases). With 0 bases removed from V and 7 bases from J, the gap between germline ends came to 10 bases. CDR3 size: 13 residues. The V gene's germline CDR1 is SEHNR and CDR2 FQNEAQ (reference sequence). CDR3 region: CASSLAGRGEQYF. CDR3 in DNA: TGTGCCAGCAGCTTAGCGGGGCGGGGAGAGCAGTACTTC.

The chain carries TRBV27 and TRBJ2-2; no clear D. Germline V lookup: CDR1 MNHEY, CDR2 SMNVEV (reference sequence). Between the trimmed V and J ends, which lost 4 bases and 8 bases, there was a span of 11 bases. The CDR3 length is 13 residues. CDR3: CASSSHSMGELFF. The DNA for the CDR3 is TGTGCCAGCAGTTCCCACTCCATGGGGGAGCTGTTTTTT.

This clone was recorded only once. The CDR3 loop reads CASSFRENNEQFF. CDR3 DNA: TGTGCCAGCAGCTTCCGAGAGAACAATGAGCAGTTCTTC. This chain uses TRBV5-4 with TRBJ2-1, with D uncertain. Germline V CDR1 and CDR2: SGHNT, YYREEE (reference sequence). V gave up 2 bases and J gave up 5 bases, with 8 bases separating them. This CDR3 has 13 amino acids.

CDR3 in DNA: TGCGCCAGCAGTGAGTCTGGAGGGACCCAAGGATACTTC. Its translation: CASSESGGTQGYF. The chain uses TRBV10-2 and TRBJ2-7; possible D gene TRBD2, 6 bases. V lost 0 bases and J lost 13, with 16 bases in between. The CDR3 sequence is 13 residues long. Per germline, CDR1 WSHSY and CDR2 SAAADI.

J is TRBJ1-4 and V is TRBV15; tentatively, D is TRBD1 (5 bases). Trimming pared 0 bases from V and 5 bases from J, leaving 13 bases between. The CDR3 consists of 16 residues. Per the germline V gene, CDR1 is LNHNV and CDR2 is YYDKDF (reference sequence). This chain's CDR3 is CATSRDSGRGNEKLFF. In nucleotides, the CDR3 is TGTGCCACCAGCAGAGATTCTGGGAGGGGAAATGAAAAACTGTTTTTT.

The rearrangement uses TRBV21-1 and TRBJ1-2; the table's D call TRBD1 went unverified against the DNA. TRBV21-1 is a known pseudogene. This CDR3 is built from 12 residues. The CDR3 region is CASSKDRAGYTF. DNA for the CDR3: TGTGCCAGCAGCAAAGACAGGGCTGGCTACACCTTC.

The rearrangement uses TRBV18 and TRBJ2-5; D not resolved. The CDR3 is made up of 13 amino acids. Germline CDR1 reads KGHSH; CDR2 reads LQKENI. The V end lost 1 base, the J end lost 5 bases, and 8 bases lay between the germline ends. The CDR3 DNA sequence: TGTGCCAGCTCACCACAGGAACAGGAGACCCAGTACTTC. Encoded protein: CASSPQEQETQYF.

Written as DNA, the CDR3 is TGCGCCAGCAGCTTGGGGGCAGGACAACCCACCATATATTTT. It yields the protein CASSLGAGQPTIYF. J is TRBJ1-3 and V is TRBV5-1; D perhaps matches TRBD1 (5 bases). V was pared by 0 bases and J by 9 bases, with 13 bases between. The CDR3 has 14 amino acids. Germline V gene sequence: CDR1 SGHRS, CDR2 YFSETQ.

V gene TRBV4-1 combines with J gene TRBJ2-5, with D hard to call. The V end lost 0 bases, the J end lost 2 bases, and 7 bases lay between the germline ends. CDR3 length equals 14 residues. Per the germline V gene, CDR1 is MGHRA and CDR2 is YSYEKL. The CDR3 loop is CASSQDYTQETQYF. Written as DNA, the CDR3 is TGCGCCAGCAGCCAAGATTACACACAAGAGACCCAGTACTTC.